This is a list of T cell receptor beta chains from one sample in a study of CD8 T cells in ankylosing spondylitis. TCRdb fed the 5' RACE reads into MiXCR, producing one record per CDR3 protein. The sample has about 36,000 distinct CDR3 sequences, 6% seen once; the top ten hold approximately 12%. Material: blood, either unsorted or a sorted T cell fraction (not recorded which). The source is a male donor with ankylosing spondylitis or in good health (not recorded which). Both conserved end residues are trimmed from each CDR3. Each record gives: D gene, V gene, CDR3 protein. A D gene is named only where the DNA matches it firmly.

d_gene: .
v_gene: TRBV5-1
CDR3aa: ASSFVPSWEQY

d_gene: TRBD1
v_gene: TRBV4-3
CDR3aa: ASSQGTGTGNSYEQY

d_gene: TRBD1
v_gene: TRBV4-2
CDR3aa: ASSQDGTGPNSPLH

d_gene: .
v_gene: TRBV11-1
CDR3aa: ASSQDTNTGELF

d_gene: .
v_gene: TRBV30
CDR3aa: AWSGITYNEQF

d_gene: .
v_gene: TRBV5-6
CDR3aa: ASSLGDGSSYEQY

d_gene: .
v_gene: TRBV20-1
CDR3aa: SATTQETQY

d_gene: .
v_gene: TRBV2
CDR3aa: ASTGGYGNTIY

d_gene: .
v_gene: TRBV29-1
CDR3aa: SVGSFQETQY

d_gene: .
v_gene: TRBV29-1
CDR3aa: SVFQGLGTQY

d_gene: .
v_gene: TRBV4-2
CDR3aa: ASRYTGTSSYNEQF

d_gene: TRBD2
v_gene: TRBV10-3
CDR3aa: AISTSGGAKEQF

d_gene: .
v_gene: TRBV7-6
CDR3aa: ASSRDLANYGYT

d_gene: .
v_gene: TRBV28
CDR3aa: ASSSQRWDTQY